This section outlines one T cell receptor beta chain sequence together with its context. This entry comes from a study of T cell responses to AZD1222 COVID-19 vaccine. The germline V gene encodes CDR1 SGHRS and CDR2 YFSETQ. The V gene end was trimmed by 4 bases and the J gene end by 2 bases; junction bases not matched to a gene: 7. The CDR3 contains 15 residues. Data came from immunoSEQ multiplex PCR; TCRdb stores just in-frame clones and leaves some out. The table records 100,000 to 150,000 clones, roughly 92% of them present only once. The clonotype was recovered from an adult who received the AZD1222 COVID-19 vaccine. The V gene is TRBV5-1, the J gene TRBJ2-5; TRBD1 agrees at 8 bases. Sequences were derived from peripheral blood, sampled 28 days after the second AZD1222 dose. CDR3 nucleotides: TGCGCCAGCAGCGCCGGACAGGGAAAGCAAGAGACCCAGTACTTC. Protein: CASSAGQGKQETQYF.